Shown below are 23 T cell receptor beta chains from a single sample sequenced in a study of OX40 agonist ivuxolimab in advanced cancers. Receptors were amplified or captured by the immunoSEQ multiplex PCR assay. The table comes from immuneACCESS by way of TCRdb, which keeps in-frame sequences with V and J called. Part of the clones is missing from these tables; in studies checked, under half for an unresolved V gene and the rest for unknown reasons. The sample records about 67,000 clones, about nine tenths of which are singletons. The ten largest make up 0.3% to 0.35% of the sample. Material: CD4+ or CD8+ T cells sorted from blood, obtained in a trial of the OX40 agonist ivuxolimab. These receptors all come from an adult with an advanced solid tumor such as melanoma, head and neck, liver or kidney cancer.

This chain connects TRBV4-2 to TRBJ2-7, with TRBD2 matching 10 bases. V was clipped by 1 base and J by 2 bases; unmatched bases: 8. CDR3 size: 17 residues. Germline CDR1 and CDR2: LGHNA and YNFKEQ. The CDR3 here is CASSQVLGTSDPYEQYF. In nucleotides, the CDR3 is TGTGCCAGCAGCCAAGTCTTGGGGACTAGCGATCCCTACGAGCAGTACTTC.

This clone was seen a single time. The chain links TRBV7-8 to TRBJ2-2; TRBD2 is a possible D gene (6 bases). The CDR3 is 18 residues long. Trimming pared 5 bases from V and 1 base from J, leaving 20 bases between. Germline CDR1 reads SGHVS; CDR2 reads FQNEAQ. CDR3 sequence reads: CASSPQRVAERNTGELFF. The CDR3 DNA follows: TGTGCCAGCAGCCCCCAGCGAGTAGCGGAAAGGAACACCGGGGAGCTGTTTTTT.

The genes are TRBV5-5 and TRBJ2-3; maybe TRBD1 (5 bases). Germline V gene sequence: CDR1 SGHKS, CDR2 YYEKEE (reference sequence). The V gene lost 4 bases and the J gene lost 3 bases, with 12 bases spanning the gap. This CDR3 is 14 amino acids long. In nucleotides, the CDR3 is TGTGCCAGCAGCCCCCAGGGTCAGACAGATACGCAGTATTTT. As protein: CASSPQGQTDTQYF. Combining the CDR3 with reference TRBV5-5 and TRBJ2-3 gives the whole variable domain DAGVTQSPTHLIKTRGQQVTLRCSPISGHKSVSWYQQVLGQGPQFIFQYYEKEERGRGNFPDRFSARQFPNYSSELNVNALLLGDSALYLCASSPQGQTDTQYFGPGTRLTVL.

The rearrangement links TRBV5-5 to TRBJ1-5; TRBD1 might be the D (6 bases). Between the trimmed V and J ends, which lost 5 bases and 5 bases, there was a span of 14 bases. The CDR3 runs 14 residues. The germline CDR1 and CDR2 sequences are SGHKS and YYEKEE (reference sequence). The CDR3 DNA follows: TGTGCCAGCAGGGTGAGGGCAGGGGATCAGCCCCAGCATTTT. Protein product: CASRVRAGDQPQHF.

V is TRBV29-1 and J is TRBJ2-3; D might be TRBD1 (6 bases). This CDR3 has 13 amino acids. CDR1 and CDR2 (germline): SQVTM, ANQGSEA. With 4 bases removed from V and 2 bases from J, the gap between germline ends came to 10 bases. As DNA, the CDR3 is TGCAGCGTTGGACAGGTTCCCACAGATACGCAGTATTTT. Translation: CSVGQVPTDTQYF.

The CDR3 loop reads CASSQILRATKDYEQYF. CDR3 coding DNA: TGCGCCAGCAGCCAGATCCTAAGAGCTACAAAAGACTACGAGCAGTACTTC. The chain is built from TRBV5-1 and TRBJ2-7; D ambiguous. In germline, CDR1 is SGHRS, CDR2 YFSETQ. V lost 4 bases and J lost 3, with 23 bases in between. This CDR3 is 17 amino acids long.

This clone was found a few times. The rearrangement uses TRBV19 and TRBJ2-1; 10 nucleotides agree with TRBD2. Germline V gene data show CDR1 as LNHDA and CDR2 as SQIVND (reference sequence). This CDR3 contains 17 residues. With 9 bases clipped from V and 0 bases from J, the junction kept 11 bases outside the gene matches. The CDR3 here is CASAVAGGFGSYNEQFF. The CDR3 DNA follows: TGTGCCAGCGCCGTAGCGGGAGGATTCGGCTCCTACAATGAGCAGTTCTTC.

The chain links TRBV28 to TRBJ2-5; D may be TRBD2 (5 bases). This CDR3 spans 14 amino acids. With 6 bases removed from V and 6 bases from J, the gap between germline ends came to 17 bases. In germline, CDR1 is MDHEN, CDR2 SYDVKM. CDR3 in amino acids: CASSPSGSVKTQYF. In DNA, the CDR3 is TGTGCCAGCAGCCCCTCGGGGTCAGTTAAGACCCAGTACTTC.

On this clone itself: The same CDR3 can be traced to other DNA sequences in this sample. This chain connects TRBV5-4 to TRBJ2-2, with 7 positions matching TRBD1. Germline V gene data show CDR1 as SGHNT and CDR2 as YYREEE (reference sequence). Germline trimming cut 0 bases from V and 6 bases from J; bases unmatched to any gene: 2. The CDR3 totals 14 residues. In DNA, the CDR3 is TGTGCCAGCAGCTTGGTCCAGGGGGCCGGGGAGCTGTTTTTT. Its translation: CASSLVQGAGELFF.

V is TRBV6-5 and J is TRBJ2-1, with TRBD1 matching over 9 bases. The J segment lost 8 bases and the V segment lost 6 bases, leaving 11 bases of the junction unmatched. Germline V CDR1 and CDR2: MNHEY, SVGAGI. The CDR3 runs 15 residues. The CDR3: CASRPSGQGGHEQFF. The CDR3 bases are TGTGCCAGCAGGCCTTCGGGACAGGGCGGGCATGAGCAGTTCTTC.

The rearrangement links TRBV19 to TRBJ2-3, with D possibly being TRBD2 (7 bases). CDR1 is LNHDA, CDR2 SQIVND, per germline (reference sequence). V was shortened by 3 bases and J by 2 bases, with 15 bases between the two germline ends. This CDR3 contains 16 residues. The CDR3 DNA follows: TGTGCCAGTAGTATCATCGGCCGGGGGGCCACAGATACGCAGTATTTT. Translation gives CASSIIGRGATDTQYF.

The CDR3, as DNA: TGTGCCAGCAGTGCCCATGGCTCCTACGAGCAGTACTTC. Residues: CASSAHGSYEQYF. The V gene is TRBV27, the J gene TRBJ2-7, with D unresolved. The CDR3 is 13 residues long. CDR1 and CDR2 from the germline V gene are MNHEY and SMNVEV (reference sequence). The V end was cut by 5 bases, the J end by 0 bases, with 8 bases between.

V gene TRBV7-6 combines with J gene TRBJ2-1; 9 nucleotides match TRBD1. The CDR3 has 13 residues. V was clipped by 5 bases and J by 14 bases; unmatched bases: 10. Looked up from germline, CDR1 is SGHVS and CDR2 is FNYEAQ. CDR3 sequence reads: CASSPTMGQGEFF. The CDR3 DNA follows: TGTGCCAGCAGCCCAACTATGGGACAGGGAGAGTTCTTC.

The chain employs TRBV5-4 and TRBJ2-2; 12 bases agree with TRBD2. V lost 4 bases, J lost 4 bases, and 8 bases stayed unmatched. CDR3 length equals 17 residues. The germline V gene has CDR1 SGHNT and CDR2 YYREEE (reference sequence). As DNA, the CDR3 is TGTGCCAGCAGCCCGACTAGCGGGAGATTAGGCACCGGGGAGCTGTTTTTT. Protein sequence: CASSPTSGRLGTGELFF.

The rearrangement links TRBV19 to TRBJ1-5; maybe TRBD1 (5 bases). The CDR3 length is 19 residues. Germline values: CDR1 LNHDA, CDR2 SQIVND (reference sequence). Trimming cost V 2 bases and J 3 bases, with 23 bases left between them. The CDR3 protein is CASSINLRGGLMDNQPQHF. CDR3 nucleotides: TGTGCCAGTAGTATAAACCTTAGGGGCGGACTCATGGACAATCAGCCCCAGCATTTT.

The gene calls are TRBV7-9 and TRBJ2-7, with 9 nucleotides matching TRBD1. V was pared by 3 bases and J by 6 bases, with 9 bases of the junction left unmatched. The CDR3 sequence is 15 residues long. Germline V lookup: CDR1 SEHNR, CDR2 FQNEAQ (reference sequence). CDR3 coding DNA: TGTGCCAGCAGCTTTATTGGGACAGGGACTGCCGAGCAGTACTTC. It translates to CASSFIGTGTAEQYF.

The chain links TRBV27 to TRBJ2-7; 9 bases map to TRBD1. The CDR3 is 14 amino acids. The V and J ends lost 6 bases and 5 bases, in that order; junction bases with no gene match: 8. CDR1 and CDR2 from the germline V gene are MNHEY and SMNVEV (reference sequence). CDR3 nucleotides: TGTGCCAGCAGAGGGACAGGGAAGAGCGACGAGCAGTACTTC. Its translation is CASRGTGKSDEQYF.

The V gene is TRBV29-1, the J gene TRBJ1-1; the D is unclear. The V gene lost 6 bases and the J gene lost 1 base, with 3 bases spanning the gap. Germline V CDR1 and CDR2: SQVTM, ANQGSEA. There are 10 residues in the CDR3. Here the CDR3 DNA reads TGCAGCGTCAAGAACACTGAAGCTTTCTTT. This translates into CSVKNTEAFF.

V gene TRBV18 combines with J gene TRBJ2-7; tentatively, D is TRBD1 (6 bases). V lost 4 bases to trimming and J lost 0 bases, with 7 bases between them. Germline V CDR1 and CDR2: KGHSH, LQKENI. The CDR3 contains 13 residues. CDR3 protein: CASSRTDSYEQYF. DNA for the CDR3: TGTGCCAGCTCACGGACAGACTCCTACGAGCAGTACTTC. Based on the CDR3 plus reference TRBV18 and TRBJ2-7, the full variable domain is NAGVMQNPRHLVRRRGQEARLRCSPMKGHSHVYWYRQLPEEGLKFMVYLQKENIIDESGMPKERFSAEFPKEGPSILRIQQVVRGDSAAYFCASSRTDSYEQYFGPGTRLTVT.

The gene calls are TRBV19 and TRBJ2-2; D gene unclear. The V end lost 0 bases, the J end lost 1 base, and 6 bases lay between the germline ends. The germline gives CDR1 LNHDA, CDR2 SQIVND (reference sequence). The CDR3 runs 15 residues. The CDR3 region is CASSIDLLNTGELFF. The CDR3, as DNA: TGTGCCAGTAGTATAGACCTCTTGAACACCGGGGAGCTGTTTTTT. The variable domain in full, with the rest retrieved from reference TRBV19 and TRBJ2-2, is DGGITQSPKYLFRKEGQNVTLSCEQNLNHDAMYWYRQDPGQGLRLIYYSQIVNDFQKGDIAEGYSVSREKKESFPLTVTSAQKNPTAFYLCASSIDLLNTGELFFGEGSRLTVL.

The rearrangement uses TRBV5-1 and TRBJ2-1, with TRBD2 matching over 7 bases. V gave up 4 bases and J gave up 2 bases; unmatched junction bases: 9. Germline V gives CDR1 SGHRS, CDR2 YFSETQ. This CDR3 has 16 amino acids. This CDR3 is CASSPEGLAAYNEQFF. In DNA, the CDR3 is TGCGCCAGCAGCCCGGAGGGGCTAGCGGCCTACAATGAGCAGTTCTTC.

This chain joins TRBV5-1 and TRBJ2-7, with 8 bases aligning to TRBD1. Germline loops: CDR1 SGHRS, CDR2 YFSETQ. V dropped 0 bases and J dropped 3; count of bases not matched to a gene: 5. The CDR3 contains 15 residues. CDR3 sequence (DNA): TGCGCCAGCAGCTTGGTACAGGGGGGAGTCTACGAGCAGTACTTC. It is translated as CASSLVQGGVYEQYF.

On this clone: A read error may account for a junction end that differs from germline. The gene calls are TRBV4-1 and TRBJ2-5; 8 bases line up with TRBD1. Per germline, CDR1 MGHRA and CDR2 YSYEKL. This CDR3 comprises 15 residues. The CDR3 loop reads CASSQDVTGVLTLDF. The CDR3 region has the DNA TGCGCCAGCAGCCAAGATGTGACAGGGGTTCTCACCTTGGACTTC.